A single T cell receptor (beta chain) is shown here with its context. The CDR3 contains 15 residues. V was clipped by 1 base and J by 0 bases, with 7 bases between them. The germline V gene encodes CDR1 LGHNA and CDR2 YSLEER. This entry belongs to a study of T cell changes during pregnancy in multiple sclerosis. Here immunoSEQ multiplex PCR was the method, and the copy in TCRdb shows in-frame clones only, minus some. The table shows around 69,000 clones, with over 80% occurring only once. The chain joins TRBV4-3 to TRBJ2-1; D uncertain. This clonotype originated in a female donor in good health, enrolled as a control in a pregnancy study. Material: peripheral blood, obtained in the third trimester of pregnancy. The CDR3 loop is CASSQAVNSYNEQFF. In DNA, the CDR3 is TGCGCCAGCAGCCAAGCGGTAAACTCCTACAATGAGCAGTTCTTC.